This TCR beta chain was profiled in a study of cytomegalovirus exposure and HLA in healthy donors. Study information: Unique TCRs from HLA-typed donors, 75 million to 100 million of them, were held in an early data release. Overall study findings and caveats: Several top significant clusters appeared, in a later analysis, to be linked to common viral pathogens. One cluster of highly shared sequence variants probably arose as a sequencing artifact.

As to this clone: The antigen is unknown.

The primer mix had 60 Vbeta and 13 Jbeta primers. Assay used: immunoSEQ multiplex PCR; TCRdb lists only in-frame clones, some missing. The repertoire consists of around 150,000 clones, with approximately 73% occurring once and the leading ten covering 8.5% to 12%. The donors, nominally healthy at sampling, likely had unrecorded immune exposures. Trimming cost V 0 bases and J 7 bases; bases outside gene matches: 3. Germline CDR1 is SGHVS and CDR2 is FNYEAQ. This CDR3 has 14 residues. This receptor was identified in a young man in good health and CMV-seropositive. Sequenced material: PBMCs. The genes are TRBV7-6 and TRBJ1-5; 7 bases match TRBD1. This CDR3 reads CASSLAGGGQPQHF. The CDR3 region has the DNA TGTGCCAGCAGCTTAGCAGGGGGCGGGCAGCCCCAGCATTTT.